This TCR beta chain was found in a study of cytomegalovirus exposure and HLA in healthy donors. Healthy bone marrow donors made up the donor group. Study outcomes and limitations: Later on, an analysis showed TCR association rates differing by HLA locus, with DRB1 the most and HLA-C the fewest.

The CDR3 contains 14 residues. In germline, CDR1 is SGHTA, CDR2 FQGNSA. The V end was cut by 5 bases, the J end by 4 bases, with 15 bases between. PCR employed 60 Vbeta and 13 Jbeta primers. The protocol was immunoSEQ multiplex PCR, while the TCRdb copy is restricted to in-frame clones and leaves out a portion. This sample has roughly 120,000 clones, with 81% found just once. Concerning this clone: Its antigen is not known.

Sequencing input: PBMCs. The sequence derives from a woman aged 25-40 years in good health and CMV-seronegative. The chain couples TRBV7-2 to TRBJ2-7; possibly TRBD2 for D (6 bases). Here the CDR3 DNA reads TGTGCCAGCAGCCCCTCCGCGGGATCATACGAGCAGTACTTC. Its translation is CASSPSAGSYEQYF.